The 22 T cell receptor beta chains below all came from one sample that was sequenced in a study of T cell repertoires in cytomegalovirus infection. TCRdb independently ran MiXCR on the reads; one entry per CDR3 protein. The data show 97,000 or so distinct CDR3 sequences, 16% seen once. The source material was PBMCs. The receptor set was obtained from a human donor in good health (CMV status not recorded). Some clones in this sample may be carry-over from other donors' samples.

This clonotype occurred a few times. The gene calls are TRBV19 and TRBJ1-1, with D unclear. V was clipped by 5 bases and J by 6 bases, with 19 bases between them. Germline V gene lookup returns CDR1 LNHDA and CDR2 SQIVND (reference sequence). The CDR3 is 15 residues long. CDR3 bases: TGTGCCAGTAGTGGCCGGGGAGTCACCTTCTCTGAAGCTTTCTTT. Translated, it gives CASSGRGVTFSEAFF.

The genes are TRBV11-2 and TRBJ2-1; TRBD2 aligns across 9 bases. The CDR3 sequence is 20 residues long. Germline lookup yields CDR1 SGHAT and CDR2 FQNNGV. Trimming at V came to 0 bases and at J to 0 bases, leaving 12 bases not matched to a gene. CDR3 nucleotide sequence: TGTGCCAGCAGCTTAGATCTAGCGGGGTTCCCCTTTAGCTCCTACAATGAGCAGTTCTTC. Translating gives CASSLDLAGFPFSSYNEQFF. Full variable domain (rest looked up from reference TRBV11-2 and TRBJ2-1): EAGVAQSPRYKIIEKRQSVAFWCNPISGHATLYWYQQILGQGPKLLIQFQNNGVVDDSQLPKDRFSAERLKGVDSTLKIQPAKLEDSAVYLCASSLDLAGFPFSSYNEQFFGPGTRLTVL.

About this clonotype itself: Possible read error: a much larger clone is one base away. The chain couples TRBV7-6 to TRBJ2-1; TRBD2 might be the D (5 bases). The CDR3 extends over 14 amino acids. Germline lookup yields CDR1 SGHVS and CDR2 FNYEAQ. In DNA, the CDR3 is TGTGCCAGCAGCCGCGGAGGCTCCTACGATGAGCAGTTCTTC. Translation: CASSRGGSYDEQFF.

This clonotype was picked up many times. The chain has TRBV7-9 and TRBJ1-2, with unresolved D. Germline loops: CDR1 SEHNR, CDR2 FQNEAQ (reference sequence). The CDR3 runs to 13 residues. Trimming left V 4 bases short and J 2 bases short, with 8 bases between. The CDR3 sequence: CASSSDGNYGYTF. CDR3 DNA: TGTGCCAGCAGCTCCGACGGGAACTATGGCTACACCTTC.

Note on this clonotype: This clone may be a read error of a much larger clone one base away. The gene calls are TRBV7-2 and TRBJ2-1, with D perhaps TRBD2 (5 bases). CDR1 is SGHTA, CDR2 FQGNSA, per germline. This CDR3 comprises 13 residues. The chain's CDR3 is CASSNGLYNEQLF. In nucleotides, the CDR3 is TGTGCCAGCAGCAACGGACTCTACAATGAGCAGCTCTTC. Variable domain in full (rest from reference TRBV7-2 and TRBJ2-1): GAGVSQSPSNKVTEKGKDVELRCDPISGHTALYWYRQSLGQGLEFLIYFQGNSAPDKSGLPSDRFSAERTGGSVSTLTIQRTQQEDSAVYLCASSNGLYNEQLFGPGTRLTVL.

This clonotype was detected many times. The chain uses TRBV12-3 or TRBV12-4 and TRBJ2-2; 10 bases are shared with TRBD2. Unmatched junction bases numbered 8, after V lost 6 bases and J lost 1 base. The CDR3 spans 17 residues. The DNA of the CDR3 is TGTGCCAGCAGACCTCCCTTAGCGGGGGGGAACACCGGGGAGCTGTTTTTT. Translation: CASRPPLAGGNTGELFF.

This clonotype was counted once. V is TRBV3-1 and J is TRBJ2-3; TRBD2 agrees at 8 bases. This CDR3 comprises 17 residues. The germline V gene encodes CDR1 LGHDT and CDR2 YNNKEL (reference sequence). Losses at the gene ends were 4 bases for V and 5 bases for J; bases not matched to a gene: 14. Here the CDR3 DNA reads TGTGCCAGCAGCCTCGATTCGGCGGGGGGTGGAGGAGATACGCAGTATTTT. It encodes CASSLDSAGGGGDTQYF.

This clonotype has only a few counts. The chain recombines TRBV4-1 with TRBJ1-5; no firm D call. Trimming removed 1 base at V and 1 base at J, with 14 bases between. CDR1 is MGHRA and CDR2 is YSYEKL in the germline V gene. The CDR3 is 17 residues long. In DNA, the CDR3 is TGCGCCAGCAGCCAAGGACCTCGAGGATTAAGCAATCAGCCCCAGCATTTT. Amino acid sequence: CASSQGPRGLSNQPQHF.

As for this clonotype: A much more abundant neighbour one base away suggests this may be a read error. The chain joins TRBV7-3 to TRBJ2-3; D perhaps matches TRBD2 (5 bases). The CDR3 is made up of 15 amino acids. Between the trimmed V and J ends, which lost 5 bases and 8 bases, there was a span of 20 bases. Germline V gene lookup returns CDR1 SGHTA and CDR2 FQGTGA. The CDR3 sequence is CASSPGLSSSVTQYF. CDR3 coding DNA: TGTGCCAGCAGCCCCGGACTCAGTAGTTCAGTTACGCAGTATTTT.

V gene TRBV11-2 combines with J gene TRBJ2-1; tentatively, D is TRBD2 (5 bases). The CDR3 covers 12 residues. Per germline, CDR1 SGHAT and CDR2 FQNNGV. V lost 0 bases and J lost 13, with 10 bases in between. The CDR3 region has the DNA TGTGCCAGCAGCTTAGAGTCCCGGGGACAGTTCTTC. Amino acid sequence: CASSLESRGQFF.

V usage is TRBV5-4 and J usage is TRBJ1-3; D is possibly TRBD1 (5 bases). In germline, CDR1 is SGHNT, CDR2 YYREEE (reference sequence). V was cut by 4 bases and J by 2 bases, with 10 bases left in between. This CDR3 spans 14 amino acids. The CDR3 DNA follows: TGTGCCAGCAGCGGTGGGGGAACTGGAAACACCATATATTTT. This encodes CASSGGGTGNTIYF.

The rearrangement uses TRBV7-9 and TRBJ2-5; D not resolved. The CDR3 covers 13 residues. The V end lost 3 bases, the J end lost 3 bases, and 8 bases lay between the germline ends. Per the germline V gene, CDR1 is SEHNR and CDR2 is FQNEAQ (reference sequence). The CDR3 sequence is CASSFFPKETQYF. The CDR3 DNA follows: TGTGCCAGCAGCTTCTTCCCTAAAGAGACCCAGTACTTC.

The chain carries TRBV19 and TRBJ1-4, with TRBD1 as a possible D gene (6 bases). The CDR3 has 12 amino acids. Germline lookup yields CDR1 LNHDA and CDR2 SQIVND (reference sequence). V gave up 8 bases and J gave up 7 bases, with 11 bases separating them. CDR3 in DNA: TGTGCCAGTGAGGGGGACGGTGAAAAACTGTTTTTT. Its protein is CASEGDGEKLFF.

This clonotype was detected only a few times. This chain links TRBV10-3 with TRBJ1-1; D call uncertain. The V end was cut by 3 bases, the J end by 1 base, with 15 bases between. The length of the CDR3 is 16 residues. Germline CDR1 and CDR2: ENHRY and SYGVKD. In DNA form, the CDR3 reads TGTGCCATCAGTGACAGCTTGGGAGGAGAGAACACTGAAGCTTTCTTT. It specifies CAISDSLGGENTEAFF.

With regard to this clonotype: Being one base from a much bigger clone, this may be a read error. This chain uses TRBV20-1 with TRBJ1-5; D ambiguous. The CDR3 length is 12 residues. Between the trimmed V and J ends, which lost 4 bases and 7 bases, there was a span of 11 bases. Germline V CDR1 and CDR2: DFQATT, SNEGSKA (reference sequence). In DNA form, the CDR3 reads TGCAGTGCTAACCGCCTCGACCAGCCCCAGCATTTT. This sequence encodes CSANRLDQPQHF.

This clonotype was detected a few times. CDR3: CASSIEGTRRSNQPQHF. The CDR3, as DNA: TGTGCCAGTAGTATAGAAGGGACCCGACGAAGCAATCAGCCCCAGCATTTT. The V and J genes are TRBV19 and TRBJ1-5; possible D gene TRBD1, 5 bases. The CDR3 consists of 17 residues. V was trimmed by 0 bases and J by 1 base, leaving 13 bases between them. Germline V CDR1 and CDR2: LNHDA, SQIVND (reference sequence).

This clonotype was seen more than once but under ten times. The J gene is TRBJ1-1, the V gene TRBV5-6; weak D call: TRBD1 (5 bases). The germline V gene encodes CDR1 SGHDT and CDR2 YYEEEE. This CDR3 is built from 12 residues. With 4 bases removed from V and 7 bases from J, the gap between germline ends came to 11 bases. In DNA, the CDR3 is TGTGCCAGCAGCGTGGACGGGGGTGAAGCTTTCTTT. This sequence encodes CASSVDGGEAFF.

This clonotype was detected ten times or more. The rearrangement links TRBV2 to TRBJ2-2; D may match TRBD1 or TRBD2 (6 bases each). The ends were cut back, 9 bases at V and 0 bases at J, with 11 bases in the middle. CDR3 length equals 14 residues. Germline V gene data show CDR1 as SNHLY and CDR2 as FYNNEI. The CDR3 here is CARAGGPNTGELFF. The CDR3 coding sequence is TGTGCCAGGGCCGGGGGCCCGAACACCGGGGAGCTGTTTTTT. Supplemented by reference TRBV2 and TRBJ2-2, the full variable domain reads EPEVTQTPSHQVTQMGQEVILRCVPISNHLYFYWYRQILGQKVEFLVSFYNNEISEKSEIFDDQFSVERPDGSNFTLKIRSTKLEDSAMYFCARAGGPNTGELFFGEGSRLTVL.

V usage is TRBV7-3 and J usage is TRBJ2-1, with 9 nucleotides matching TRBD2. The V segment lost 2 bases and the J segment 7 bases; nucleotides outside the gene matches: 6. CDR3 length: 15 residues. Germline V gives CDR1 SGHTA, CDR2 FQGTGA. The CDR3 loop is CASSLLAGDLNEQFF. The CDR3 nucleotides read TGTGCCAGCAGCTTATTAGCGGGGGATTTGAATGAGCAGTTCTTC.

This clonotype has just a few counts. This rearrangement joins TRBV20-1 to TRBJ1-1; D uncertain. The germline V gene encodes CDR1 DFQATT and CDR2 SNEGSKA (reference sequence). The CDR3 covers 14 residues. V was shortened by 1 base and J by 1 base, with 10 bases between the two germline ends. CDR3 nucleotides: TGCAGTGCTAGAGGGCAAACCACGAACACTGAAGCTTTCTTT. This codes for CSARGQTTNTEAFF.

This clonotype was seen repeatedly, ten times or more. The rearrangement links TRBV19 to TRBJ1-3; 9 nucleotides line up with TRBD1. In germline, CDR1 is LNHDA, CDR2 SQIVND (reference sequence). The CDR3 has 16 residues. With 6 bases clipped from V and 6 bases from J, the junction kept 12 bases outside the gene matches. The CDR3 DNA is TGTGCCAGTAGAGCTGCCGGGACAGGGATGACAAACACCATATATTTT. Protein product: CASRAAGTGMTNTIYF.

This clonotype was recorded at least ten times. The CDR3 DNA follows: TGTGCCAGCAGCCCCGGGACAGGGGGCAATGAGCAGTTCTTC. Its protein is CASSPGTGGNEQFF. The J gene is TRBJ2-1, the V gene TRBV7-3; 11 positions agree with TRBD1. This CDR3 is built from 14 residues. Germline V CDR1 and CDR2: SGHTA, FQGTGA. V trimming: 5 bases; J trimming: 6 bases; junction bases outside the gene matches: 3.